Shown below are 5 T cell receptor beta chains from a single sample sequenced in a study of blood T cells in healthy people across ages. A J-beta primer mix and a sample-barcoded 5' primer were used in a second PCR of roughly 7 to 12 cycles. TCRdb itself ran the 5' RACE reads through MiXCR, one entry per CDR3 protein. The data contain over 1,300,000 distinct CDR3 sequences, approximately 59% of them singletons. Source material: blood. These receptors were taken from a man younger than 30 in good health.

As concerns this clonotype: Its ends do not fully match the called genes, so a read error is possible. This sequence joins TRBV12-3 or TRBV12-4 and TRBJ2-3, with TRBD2 matching over 7 bases. The CDR3 length is 15 residues. The CDR3 nucleotides read TGTGCTAGCAGTCCAAGCGGGGTTGGCGCAGATACGCAGTATTTT. Translation: CASSPSGVGADTQYF.

In nucleotides, the CDR3 is TGTGCCAGCAGCCCCTCCGGGGGTGTTTCACCCCTCCACTTT. It encodes CASSPSGGVSPLHF. The chain carries TRBV6-5 and TRBJ1-6; the D gene is possibly TRBD1 (5 bases). Germline CDR1 is MNHEY and CDR2 is SVGAGI. Trimming removed 6 bases from V and 9 bases from J, with 15 bases in between. This CDR3 is 14 amino acids long.

This sequence joins TRBV5-5 and TRBJ2-5; 8 bases fit TRBD2. There are 17 residues in the CDR3. Germline V CDR1 and CDR2: SGHKS, YYEKEE (reference sequence). V was pared by 2 bases and J by 5 bases, with 14 bases of the junction left unmatched. The CDR3 is CASSFWKRERGWETQYF. The CDR3 region has the DNA TGTGCCAGCAGCTTTTGGAAGCGGGAGAGGGGTTGGGAGACCCAGTACTTC.

The V and J genes are TRBV5-1 and TRBJ1-4; D is uncertain. CDR3 size: 13 residues. With 0 bases removed from V and 4 bases from J, the gap between germline ends came to 4 bases. Looked up from germline, CDR1 is SGHRS and CDR2 is YFSETQ. This CDR3 is CASSLVLNEKLFF. CDR3 in DNA: TGCGCCAGCAGCTTGGTTCTTAATGAAAAACTGTTTTTT. Variable domain in full (rest from reference TRBV5-1 and TRBJ1-4): KAGVTQTPRYLIKTRGQQVTLSCSPISGHRSVSWYQQTPGQGLQFLFEYFSETQRNKGNFPGRFSGRQFSNSRSEMNVSTLELGDSALYLCASSLVLNEKLFFGSGTQLSVL.

The chain recombines TRBV20-1 with TRBJ2-5, with TRBD1 matching 8 bases. With 0 bases clipped from V and 2 bases from J, the junction kept 5 bases outside the gene matches. The CDR3 sequence is 15 residues long. Germline-derived CDR1 and CDR2 are DFQATT and SNEGSKA (reference sequence). The CDR3 DNA reads TGCAGTGCTAGAGATCGGAGACAGGGGCAAGAGACCCAGTACTTC. This gives the protein CSARDRRQGQETQYF.